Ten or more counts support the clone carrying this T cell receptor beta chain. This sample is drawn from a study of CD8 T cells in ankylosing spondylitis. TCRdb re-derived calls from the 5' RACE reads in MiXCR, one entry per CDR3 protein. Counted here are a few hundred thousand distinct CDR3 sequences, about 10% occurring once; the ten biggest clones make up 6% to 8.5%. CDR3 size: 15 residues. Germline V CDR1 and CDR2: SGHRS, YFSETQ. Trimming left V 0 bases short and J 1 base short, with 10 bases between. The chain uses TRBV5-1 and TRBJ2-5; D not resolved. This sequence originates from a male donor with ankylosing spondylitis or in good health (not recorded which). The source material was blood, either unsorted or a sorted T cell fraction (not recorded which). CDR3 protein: CASSLAAGLQETQYF. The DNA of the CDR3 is TGCGCCAGCAGCTTGGCAGCAGGCCTCCAAGAGACCCAGTACTTC. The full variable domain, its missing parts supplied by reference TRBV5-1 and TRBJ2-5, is KAGVTQTPRYLIKTRGQQVTLSCSPISGHRSVSWYQQTPGQGLQFLFEYFSETQRNKGNFPGRFSGRQFSNSRSEMNVSTLELGDSALYLCASSLAAGLQETQYFGPGTRLLVL.